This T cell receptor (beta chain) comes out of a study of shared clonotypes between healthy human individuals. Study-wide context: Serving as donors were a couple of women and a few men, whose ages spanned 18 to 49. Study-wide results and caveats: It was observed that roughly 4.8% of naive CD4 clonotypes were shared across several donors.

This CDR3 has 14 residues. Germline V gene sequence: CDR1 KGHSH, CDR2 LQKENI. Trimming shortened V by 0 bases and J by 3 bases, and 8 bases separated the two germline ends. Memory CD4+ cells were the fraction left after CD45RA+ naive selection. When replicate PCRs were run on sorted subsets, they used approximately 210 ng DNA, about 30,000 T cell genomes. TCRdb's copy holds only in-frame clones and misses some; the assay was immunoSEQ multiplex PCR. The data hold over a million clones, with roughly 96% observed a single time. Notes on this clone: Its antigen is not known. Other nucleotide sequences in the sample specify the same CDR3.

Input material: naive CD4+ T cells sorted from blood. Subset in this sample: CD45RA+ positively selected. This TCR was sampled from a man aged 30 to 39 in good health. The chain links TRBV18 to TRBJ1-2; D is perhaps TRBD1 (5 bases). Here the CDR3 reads CASSPPSGYYGYTF. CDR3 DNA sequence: TGTGCCAGCTCACCACCTTCAGGGTACTATGGCTACACCTTC.